This T cell receptor beta chain was sequenced during a study of blood T cell repertoires in COVID-19. CDR1 is MNHEY and CDR2 is SVGAGI in the germline V gene. The V end lost 0 bases, the J end lost 8 bases, and 14 bases lay between the germline ends. The CDR3 sequence is 15 residues long. As handled by the study authors: Using reference gene primer amplification, nucleated cell counts were estimated. Here immunoSEQ multiplex PCR was the method, and the copy in TCRdb shows in-frame clones only, minus some. That table gives V, J and clone size, and the DNA gave D and trimming. The table includes 95,000 to 100,000 clones, over 80% detected once.

The clonotype originates from a man in his fifties with active COVID-19. The chain uses TRBV6-5 and TRBJ2-1, with D tentatively TRBD2 (5 bases). The sequenced sample consisted of peripheral blood. CDR3 nucleotide sequence: TGTGCCAGCAGTTACTCGAGGTTTAGCGAGGATGAGCAGTTCTTC. This gives the protein CASSYSRFSEDEQFF.